This T cell receptor (beta chain) was recovered during a study of cytomegalovirus exposure and HLA in healthy donors. In the study overall: Drawn from HLA-typed donors, 83 million or so unique TCRs were held in an early data release. Out of around 360 genotyped donors, around 80% belonged to the Caucasian-associated ancestry cluster. Whole-study results and caveats: In a later analysis, productive TCRs from donors in an Asian-associated ancestry cluster reportedly carried fewer N-insertions than the cohort mean. A later analysis found that most CMV-associated TCR beta chains appeared HLA-restricted.

This CDR3 is 11 amino acids long. Per germline, CDR1 MNHEY and CDR2 SVGAGI. Trimming pared 2 bases from V and 8 bases from J, leaving 6 bases between. PCR involved 60 Vbeta and 13 Jbeta primers. Method: immunoSEQ multiplex PCR; TCRdb's copy keeps in-frame clones and lacks some. The repertoire consists of tens of thousands of clones, with 83% occurring once and the leading ten covering more than 3.5%. Of note for this clone: Its matching antigen is unknown.

This TCR was sampled from a man aged 25 to 40 in good health and CMV-seronegative. The rearrangement uses TRBV6-5 and TRBJ1-2, with a tentative D call TRBD1 (6 bases). The sequenced material came from PBMCs. CDR3 bases: TGTGCCAGCAGTTACGGGGGCGGCTACACCTTC. The encoded protein is CASSYGGGYTF.